This T cell receptor beta chain derives from a study of blood T cell repertoires in COVID-19. Study at large: Sites in the United States, Italy and Spain provided acute and convalescent COVID-19 samples. From T cells, B-cell-depleted T cells, or PBMCs came the material, which was cDNA or gDNA.

How the authors handled the data: Scientists estimated how many nucleated cells there were by amplifying reference gene primers. The assay was immunoSEQ multiplex PCR, and TCRdb's table has in-frame clones only and misses some. The V and J calls and clone size come from that table; D and trimming were worked out from the DNA. Of fewer than 150,000 clones listed, 84% are singletons. Germline V lookup: CDR1 SGHRS, CDR2 YFSETQ. V gave up 5 bases and J gave up 2 bases, with 16 bases separating them. The CDR3 sequence is 15 residues long. The chain links TRBV5-1 to TRBJ1-2; possibly TRBD1 for D (6 bases). The receptor was isolated from a woman aged 25-40 years who had recovered from COVID-19. Specimen: peripheral blood. CDR3 nucleotides: TGCGCCAGCAGTCCGAGGGCAGGGGCAAACTATGGCTACACCTTC. This sequence encodes CASSPRAGANYGYTF.